This passage covers 19 T cell receptor beta chains from one sample sequenced in a study of cytotoxic CD8 clonotypes in ibrutinib-treated CLL. Sequencing was performed with immunoSEQ multiplex PCR; in TCRdb, only in-frame clones are kept and a portion is missing. The data contain fewer than 400,000 clones, around 66% of them singletons. Specimen: PBMCs, collected after 36 months of ibrutinib treatment. Every receptor here comes from a human donor with chronic lymphocytic leukemia.

V is TRBV28 and J is TRBJ2-7; D unresolved. Germline V CDR1 and CDR2: MDHEN, SYDVKM. This CDR3 spans 11 amino acids. V shed 3 bases and J shed 6 bases, with 6 bases lying between them. CDR3 nucleotides: TGTGCCAGCAGTTTGATTGCCGAGCAGTACTTC. Translating gives CASSLIAEQYF.

This clone was picked up a small number of times. The rearrangement joins TRBV11-2 to TRBJ2-1; no clear D gene. V was clipped by 1 base and J by 7 bases, with 8 bases between them. Germline V gene data show CDR1 as SGHAT and CDR2 as FQNNGV. CDR3 length equals 13 residues. CDR3 protein: CASSLASRNEQFF. The CDR3, as DNA: TGTGCCAGCAGCTTAGCGTCGCGAAATGAGCAGTTCTTC.

This clone was picked up a small number of times. The chain has TRBV4-1 and TRBJ2-1; D gene uncertain. Looked up from germline, CDR1 is MGHRA and CDR2 is YSYEKL. Trimming shortened V by 4 bases and J by 4 bases, and 20 bases separated the two germline ends. The CDR3 extends over 17 amino acids. The CDR3 DNA follows: TGCGCCAGCAGCCGAGGTCCACTTCGTAGCCCATACAATGAGCAGTTCTTC. Encoded protein: CASSRGPLRSPYNEQFF.

This chain connects TRBV7-9 to TRBJ2-5; D is unresolved. The germline V gene encodes CDR1 SEHNR and CDR2 FQNEAQ (reference sequence). The V gene lost 5 bases and the J gene lost 5 bases, with 12 bases spanning the gap. The length of the CDR3 is 13 residues. CDR3 region: CASSPPLLETQYF. The CDR3 DNA reads TGTGCCAGCAGCCCCCCCCTTCTGGAGACCCAGTACTTC.

The CDR3 region has the DNA TGTGCCAGCTCACCATCCAGAGGGGGCACTGAAGCTTTCTTT. Translated: CASSPSRGGTEAFF. This sequence joins TRBV18 and TRBJ1-1; maybe TRBD1 (6 bases). Germline CDR1 and CDR2: KGHSH and LQKENI. The CDR3 totals 14 residues. V gave up 2 bases and J gave up 4 bases, with 11 bases separating them.

The chain recombines TRBV5-1 with TRBJ1-1; a weak D match, TRBD1 (6 bases). The CDR3 extends over 15 amino acids. Germline CDR1 SGHRS, CDR2 YFSETQ. V lost 0 bases to trimming and J lost 0 bases, with 9 bases between them. The CDR3 sequence: CASSLVDSVNTEAFF. CDR3 DNA: TGCGCCAGCAGCTTGGTGGACAGCGTGAACACTGAAGCTTTCTTT. Full variable domain (remainder filled in from reference TRBV5-1 and TRBJ1-1): KAGVTQTPRYLIKTRGQQVTLSCSPISGHRSVSWYQQTPGQGLQFLFEYFSETQRNKGNFPGRFSGRQFSNSRSEMNVSTLELGDSALYLCASSLVDSVNTEAFFGQGTRLTVV.

V gene TRBV28 combines with J gene TRBJ2-7, with 8 nucleotides matching TRBD2. The CDR3 spans 12 residues. V shed 2 bases, J shed 10 bases, and the junction held 4 bases outside the gene matches. Germline CDR1 MDHEN, CDR2 SYDVKM. CDR3 sequence reads: CASSLPRGGQYF. DNA for the CDR3: TGTGCCAGCAGTTTACCCCGGGGGGGTCAGTACTTC.

The chain uses TRBV6-1 and TRBJ2-7; 7 bases agree with TRBD2. The germline V gene encodes CDR1 MNHNS and CDR2 SASEGT. The CDR3 loop spans 14 amino acids. The J segment lost 0 bases and the V segment lost 10 bases, leaving 9 bases of the junction unmatched. Here the CDR3 reads CATSSGALSYEQYF. CDR3 coding DNA: TGTGCCACTTCGAGCGGGGCCCTCTCCTACGAGCAGTACTTC.

As concerns this clone: Other nucleotide sequences in the sample specify the same CDR3. V is TRBV9 and J is TRBJ2-3; D gene uncertain. Germline values: CDR1 SGDLS, CDR2 YYNGEE. The CDR3 length is 14 residues. V shed 0 bases and J shed 0 bases, with 5 bases lying between them. The CDR3 reads CASSVDRSTDTQYF. Written as DNA, the CDR3 is TGTGCCAGCAGCGTAGACCGTAGCACAGATACGCAGTATTTT.

The J gene is TRBJ2-1, the V gene TRBV7-2, with TRBD2 matching over 9 bases. The CDR3 is made up of 14 amino acids. With 4 bases clipped from V and 13 bases from J, the junction kept 11 bases outside the gene matches. Germline CDR1 and CDR2: SGHTA and FQGNSA. The CDR3 reads CASSSAGGPKGQFF. The CDR3 region has the DNA TGTGCCAGCAGCTCCGCGGGAGGGCCTAAAGGTCAGTTCTTC. Drawing the rest from reference TRBV7-2 and TRBJ2-1, the complete variable domain is GAGVSQSPSNKVTEKGKDVELRCDPISGHTALYWYRQSLGQGLEFLIYFQGNSAPDKSGLPSDRFSAERTGGSVSTLTIQRTQQEDSAVYLCASSSAGGPKGQFFGPGTRLTVL.

This chain links TRBV27 with TRBJ2-1, with TRBD2 matching 7 bases. Germline trimming cut 4 bases from V and 6 bases from J; bases unmatched to any gene: 3. The CDR3 runs 13 residues. Germline V gene sequence: CDR1 MNHEY, CDR2 SMNVEV (reference sequence). The CDR3 DNA is TGTGCCAGCAGTTGGGGAGGGGCCAATGAGCAGTTCTTC. Its translation: CASSWGGANEQFF.

The genes are TRBV7-3 and TRBJ1-1; possibly TRBD1 for D (6 bases). V was pared by 5 bases and J by 7 bases, with 20 bases between. Germline CDR1 is SGHTA and CDR2 is FQGTGA. This CDR3 is 15 amino acids long. The CDR3 protein is CASSPTGHPNFEAFF. CDR3 DNA: TGTGCCAGCAGCCCGACGGGACACCCGAACTTTGAAGCTTTCTTT.

The rearrangement joins TRBV4-1 to TRBJ1-4; TRBD1 agrees at 8 bases. The CDR3 sequence is 13 residues long. Germline V gene sequence: CDR1 MGHRA, CDR2 YSYEKL. With 0 bases clipped from V and 10 bases from J, the junction kept 1 base outside the gene matches. Here the CDR3 reads CASSQEGTGKLFF. In DNA, the CDR3 is TGCGCCAGCAGCCAAGAGGGGACAGGAAAACTGTTTTTT.

The rearrangement joins TRBV29-1 to TRBJ2-2; 10 nucleotides match TRBD1. The CDR3 runs to 14 residues. The ends lost 8 bases at V and 6 bases at J; junction bases unmatched: 9. Germline lookup yields CDR1 SQVTM and CDR2 ANQGSEA. The CDR3 DNA reads as TGCAGCTCCCGGACAGGGGGAAGGTCCGGGGAGCTGTTTTTT. Amino acids: CSSRTGGRSGELFF.

This clone was recorded only once. J is TRBJ2-2 and V is TRBV18; TRBD1 is a possible D gene (6 bases). The germline gives CDR1 KGHSH, CDR2 LQKENI. The CDR3 runs to 14 residues. The V and J ends lost 3 bases and 6 bases respectively, with 11 bases between them. CDR3 loop: CASSPSQGPGELFF. The CDR3 bases are TGTGCCAGCTCACCGTCGCAGGGGCCCGGGGAGCTGTTTTTT.

The chain carries TRBV5-1 and TRBJ2-1; D unresolved. The CDR3 loop spans 15 amino acids. The V gene lost 0 bases and the J gene lost 5 bases, with 12 bases spanning the gap. Germline lookup yields CDR1 SGHRS and CDR2 YFSETQ. CDR3 sequence reads: CASSLAKWAHNEQFF. The CDR3 nucleotides are TGCGCCAGCAGCTTGGCCAAATGGGCACACAATGAGCAGTTCTTC.

This chain connects TRBV2 to TRBJ2-7; 7 bases agree with TRBD1. The CDR3 runs to 15 residues. Germline V CDR1 and CDR2: SNHLY, FYNNEI. V was clipped by 4 bases and J by 5 bases; unmatched bases: 11. The CDR3 DNA follows: TGTGCCAGCAGTGGTTCTAACAGGGGATTGGACGAGCAGTACTTC. This codes for CASSGSNRGLDEQYF.

The genes are TRBV6-6 and TRBJ2-7; 10 bases are a match to TRBD1. There are 15 residues in the CDR3. The V and J ends lost 5 bases and 3 bases, in that order; junction bases with no gene match: 7. Germline V gives CDR1 MNHNY, CDR2 SVGAGI (reference sequence). CDR3 protein: CASSTGTGVLYEQYF. CDR3 bases: TGTGCCAGCAGTACCGGGACAGGGGTTCTCTACGAGCAGTACTTC.

The rearrangement uses TRBV4-1 and TRBJ1-2; perhaps TRBD1 as D (5 bases). V gave up 2 bases and J gave up 0 bases, with 10 bases separating them. The CDR3 runs to 15 residues. Per the germline V gene, CDR1 is MGHRA and CDR2 is YSYEKL. CDR3: CASSQYTGPNYGYTF. CDR3 in DNA: TGCGCCAGCAGCCAATATACAGGACCTAACTATGGCTACACCTTC.